These 22 T cell receptor beta chains originate from one sample sequenced in a study of monozygotic twins with inflammatory bowel disease. Reanalyzing the 5' RACE reads, TCRdb keeps one entry per CDR3 protein, without DNA. This listing includes fewer than 400,000 distinct CDR3 sequences. The sequencing input was blood. These receptors all stem from a human donor with ulcerative colitis or Crohn's disease, or a healthy co-twin of an affected twin (not recorded which).

V usage is TRBV3-1 and J usage is TRBJ2-5. This CDR3 spans 15 amino acids. Germline loops: CDR1 LGHDT, CDR2 YNNKEL (reference sequence). The CDR3 is CASSQVPGLGETQYF.

The chain employs TRBV5-5 and TRBJ2-3. The CDR3 consists of 14 residues. CDR1 SGHKS and CDR2 YYEKEE come from the germline V gene (reference sequence). CDR3 loop: CASSFPSSTDTQYF.

The V and J genes are TRBV5-4 and TRBJ1-5; there is no DNA to check the TCRdb D call of TRBD1. CDR1 is SGHNT, CDR2 YYREEE, per germline (reference sequence). This CDR3 comprises 14 residues. CDR3 region: CASSVGGAPQPQHF.

The CDR3 is CASSVRTGTKQYF. V usage is TRBV9 and J usage is TRBJ2-7; TCRdb picks TRBD1, but there is no DNA to check that call. The CDR3 spans 13 residues. The germline CDR1 and CDR2 sequences are SGDLS and YYNGEE.

This sequence joins TRBV6-1 and TRBJ2-3; no DNA is available, so the TRBD1 call from TCRdb remains unchecked. The length of the CDR3 is 15 residues. The V gene's germline CDR1 is MNHNS and CDR2 SASEGT. This CDR3 reads CASRRQGAGADTQYF.

CDR3 residues: CATSRDLAGELFF. The chain carries TRBV15 and TRBJ2-2. The CDR3 length is 13 residues. Per the germline V gene, CDR1 is LNHNV and CDR2 is YYDKDF (reference sequence).

The chain recombines TRBV6-2 or TRBV6-3 with TRBJ2-6. The CDR3 runs 16 residues. CDR1 is MNHEY and CDR2 is SVGEGT in the germline V gene. This CDR3 reads CASSPDSSSGANVLTF.

The rearrangement joins TRBV10-3 to TRBJ1-2; without DNA, the TCRdb call of TRBD1 cannot be checked. Germline CDR1 ENHRY, CDR2 SYGVKD. This CDR3 is 13 amino acids long. Here the CDR3 reads CATGQLSNYGYTF.

This chain joins TRBV12-3 or TRBV12-4 and TRBJ1-3. This CDR3 comprises 14 residues. The CDR3 protein is CASRNHSSGNTIYF.

V gene TRBV28 combines with J gene TRBJ1-5. The CDR3 is made up of 14 amino acids. In germline, CDR1 is MDHEN, CDR2 SYDVKM. CDR3: CASSLSQANQPQHF.

This sequence joins TRBV12-3 or TRBV12-4 and TRBJ2-5; TCRdb's D call, TRBD1, is unchecked because there is no DNA. CDR3 length: 16 amino acids. CDR3 residues: CASSFSYPGTQETQYF.

The chain recombines TRBV12-3 or TRBV12-4 with TRBJ2-1; TCRdb's D call of TRBD2 is untestable without DNA. The CDR3 sequence is 15 residues long. The CDR3 is CASSLSNRLAGEQFF.

This rearrangement joins TRBV27 to TRBJ2-3. The CDR3 loop spans 11 amino acids. Per the germline V gene, CDR1 is MNHEY and CDR2 is SMNVEV (reference sequence). The chain's CDR3 is CASSFGNTQYF.

The chain combines TRBV20-1 with TRBJ1-5; TCRdb outputs TRBD1, but without DNA this stays unchecked. The CDR3 is 15 amino acids. Germline CDR1 reads DFQATT; CDR2 reads SNEGSKA (reference sequence). CDR3 residues: CSAPEDRGQSQPQHF.

The rearrangement links TRBV28 to TRBJ2-2; without DNA, the TCRdb call of TRBD2 cannot be checked. CDR1 and CDR2 (germline): MDHEN, SYDVKM. The CDR3 sequence is 15 residues long. The CDR3 here is CASSRPLGSAGELFF.

The chain couples TRBV28 to TRBJ1-5; TCRdb proposes TRBD1, but this gene call is untestable without DNA. CDR1 MDHEN and CDR2 SYDVKM come from the germline V gene. This CDR3 comprises 17 residues. This CDR3 is CASKSGRRGYSNQPQHF. Drawing the rest from reference TRBV28 and TRBJ1-5, the complete variable domain is DVKVTQSSRYLVKRTGEKVFLECVQDMDHENMFWYRQDPGLGLRLIYFSYDVKMKEKGDIPEGYSVSREKKERFSLILESASTNQTSMYLCASKSGRRGYSNQPQHFGDGTRLSIL.

V usage is TRBV6-1 and J usage is TRBJ1-2; absent DNA, TCRdb's TRBD1 call cannot be checked. Germline CDR1 and CDR2: MNHNS and SASEGT. The CDR3 extends over 15 amino acids. The CDR3 protein is CASRGDRASNYGYTF.

The genes are TRBV12-3 or TRBV12-4 and TRBJ1-5. This CDR3 is built from 13 residues. CDR3 amino acids: CASYDVSNQPQHF.

This chain's CDR3 is CSASGTGVGGELFF. The chain recombines TRBV20-1 with TRBJ2-2; without DNA, the TCRdb call of TRBD1 cannot be checked. The length of the CDR3 is 14 residues. Per the germline V gene, CDR1 is DFQATT and CDR2 is SNEGSKA (reference sequence).

The genes are TRBV3-1 and TRBJ2-7. CDR3 length: 12 amino acids. CDR1 is LGHDT and CDR2 is YNNKEL in the germline V gene (reference sequence). The CDR3 spells CASSGYTAEQYF.

The chain carries TRBV28 and TRBJ2-7. The CDR3 runs 16 residues. CDR1 is MDHEN and CDR2 is SYDVKM in the germline V gene. The CDR3 here is CASSQYSDRISYEQYF.

This chain uses TRBV6-2 or TRBV6-3 with TRBJ1-2. The CDR3 length is 12 residues. Per the germline V gene, CDR1 is MNHEY and CDR2 is SVGEGT. The CDR3 protein is CASSDTNYGYTF.